In this sample, the clone carrying this T cell receptor beta chain turned up a few times. This specimen belongs to a study of blood T cells in healthy people across ages. Germline CDR1 reads SEHNR; CDR2 reads FQNEAQ (reference sequence). The CDR3 runs 16 residues. The V and J ends lost 5 bases and 2 bases respectively, with 18 bases between them. It was with a sample-barcoded 5' primer and a J-beta primer mix that a second PCR of roughly 7 to 12 cycles was run. TCRdb re-called the 5' RACE reads with MiXCR, one entry per CDR3 protein. The sample holds roughly 1.4 million distinct CDR3 sequences, 59% seen once.

This receptor was taken from a man between 18 and 35 years old in good health. Sequencing was carried out using blood. The chain recombines TRBV7-9 with TRBJ1-2, with D perhaps TRBD1 (5 bases). In nucleotides, the CDR3 is TGTGCCAGCAGCCCTCCGATCGGGGGTCCCAACTATGGCTACACCTTC. It translates to CASSPPIGGPNYGYTF.